Below, 11 T cell receptor beta chains from the same sample are listed, as sequenced in a study of blood T cell repertoires in COVID-19. Assay used: immunoSEQ multiplex PCR; TCRdb lists only in-frame clones, some missing. The table lists more than 350,000 clones, 70% to 90% of them singletons. Sequenced: PBMCs or T cells enriched from blood (not recorded which). The receptors originated from a woman aged 18-29 years who had been exposed to COVID-19.

This clone was observed a few times. The V gene is TRBV5-4, the J gene TRBJ2-1; 15 bases are shared with TRBD2. This CDR3 comprises 16 residues. Germline trimming cut 4 bases from V and 7 bases from J; bases unmatched to any gene: 6. Germline V gene sequence: CDR1 SGHNT, CDR2 YYREEE (reference sequence). DNA of the CDR3: TGTGCCAGCAGCCCCGGACTAGCGGGGGGGCTGAATGAGCAGTTCTTC. It specifies CASSPGLAGGLNEQFF.

A few counts support this clone. V and J are TRBV6-5 and TRBJ1-5; weak D call: TRBD1 (6 bases). The CDR3 contains 13 residues. Germline V gene data show CDR1 as MNHEY and CDR2 as SVGAGI. V was shortened by 7 bases and J by 4 bases, with 11 bases between the two germline ends. In DNA, the CDR3 is TGTGCCAGCACCCGGACAGAAAATCAGCCCCAGCATTTT. This sequence encodes CASTRTENQPQHF.

The rearrangement joins TRBV2 to TRBJ1-4, with D possibly matching TRBD1 (6 bases). V lost 8 bases and J lost 7, with 17 bases in between. CDR3 size: 14 residues. Germline V gives CDR1 SNHLY, CDR2 FYNNEI. CDR3 sequence: CASQEQGTGEKLFF. CDR3 nucleotides: TGTGCCAGCCAAGAACAGGGAACGGGTGAAAAACTGTTTTTT.

V usage is TRBV5-5 and J usage is TRBJ2-7, with no clear D. CDR3 size: 13 residues. The V end was cut by 4 bases, the J end by 5 bases, with 13 bases between. CDR1 is SGHKS, CDR2 YYEKEE, per germline (reference sequence). CDR3 sequence: CASSPLPQDEQYF. The DNA of the CDR3 is TGTGCCAGCAGCCCATTACCCCAGGACGAGCAGTACTTC.

The chain uses TRBV20-1 and TRBJ2-4, with 9 bases lining up with TRBD2. The germline gives CDR1 DFQATT, CDR2 SNEGSKA (reference sequence). Unmatched junction bases numbered 5, after V lost 3 bases and J lost 2 bases. The CDR3 is 15 residues long. The CDR3, as DNA: TGCAGTGCTAGTAGCGGGAGCTGGACCAAAAACATTCAGTACTTC. Translating gives CSASSGSWTKNIQYF.

This clone turned up a few times. The chain couples TRBV18 to TRBJ1-3; TRBD1 matches 8 bases. Germline-derived CDR1 and CDR2 are KGHSH and LQKENI. The CDR3 consists of 15 residues. V was clipped by 3 bases and J by 5 bases; unmatched bases: 6. CDR3 sequence reads: CASSPSTGDRNTIYF. The CDR3 DNA sequence: TGTGCCAGCTCACCCTCGACAGGGGATAGAAACACCATATATTTT.

The rearrangement links TRBV27 to TRBJ2-3; TRBD2 agrees at 7 bases. V was pared by 6 bases and J by 6 bases, with 21 bases of the junction left unmatched. This CDR3 has 18 amino acids. Germline CDR1 MNHEY, CDR2 SMNVEV (reference sequence). The CDR3 region is CASSHSRGSSGLGDTQYF. The CDR3 DNA sequence: TGTGCCAGCAGCCACTCAAGGGGTTCTAGCGGCCTGGGGGATACGCAGTATTTT.

The chain is built from TRBV6-5 and TRBJ2-5; D gene ambiguous. Germline V gene sequence: CDR1 MNHEY, CDR2 SVGAGI. With 0 bases removed from V and 4 bases from J, the gap between germline ends came to 12 bases. The CDR3 spans 15 residues. CDR3: CASSYSISGLETQYF. CDR3 DNA sequence: TGTGCCAGCAGTTACTCGATCTCGGGTCTAGAGACCCAGTACTTC.

V is TRBV24-1 and J is TRBJ2-7; TRBD1 agrees at 7 bases. CDR1 KGHDR and CDR2 SFDVKD come from the germline V gene. Unmatched junction bases numbered 11, after V lost 4 bases and J lost 6 bases. CDR3 length: 15 residues. The CDR3, as DNA: TGTGCCACCAGTGACCCTGACAGGGCAGGCGGCGAGCAGTACTTC. Protein sequence: CATSDPDRAGGEQYF.

This clone showed up just once. The rearrangement uses TRBV29-1 and TRBJ2-7, with TRBD2 as a possible D gene (5 bases). Per germline, CDR1 SQVTM and CDR2 ANQGSEA. CDR3 length: 16 amino acids. Trimming pared 5 bases from V and 3 bases from J, leaving 23 bases between. The CDR3 sequence is CSVRRGSGNLNYEQYF. In DNA, the CDR3 is TGCAGCGTTAGACGAGGTTCGGGGAACCTAAACTACGAGCAGTACTTC.

Details on this clone: Its ends do not fully match the called genes, so a read error is possible. The chain joins TRBV7-7 to TRBJ1-3, with 10 bases matching TRBD1. This CDR3 contains 15 residues. The germline V gene has CDR1 SSHAT and CDR2 FNYEAQ (reference sequence). The CDR3 spells CASSSGTGAGNTIYF. DNA for the CDR3: TGTGCTAGCAGCTCCGGGACAGGGGCTGGAAACACCATATATTTT.